These 6 T cell receptor beta chains came from one sample sequenced in a study of blood T cell repertoires in COVID-19. The assay was immunoSEQ multiplex PCR, and TCRdb's table has in-frame clones only and misses some. Among over 90,000 clones listed, approximately 89% were seen once. Sequencing input: peripheral blood. The receptors were sampled from a woman of 80 years or more in a cohort sampled during active COVID-19.

The chain recombines TRBV5-1 with TRBJ2-7; 12 bases are a match to TRBD1. The J segment lost 6 bases and the V segment lost 4 bases, leaving 8 bases of the junction unmatched. CDR1 and CDR2 (germline): SGHRS, YFSETQ. This CDR3 spans 15 amino acids. Here the CDR3 reads CASSPMGQGAAEQYF. CDR3 in DNA: TGCGCCAGCAGCCCGATGGGACAGGGGGCGGCCGAGCAGTACTTC.

The V call is TRBV6-2 or TRBV6-3, the J call TRBJ2-5; the match to TRBD2 covers 7 bases. The CDR3 runs 17 residues. Germline V CDR1 and CDR2: MNHEY, SVGEGT. J gave up 0 bases and V 2 bases, and 9 bases lay outside the gene matches. This CDR3 is CASSYPRRGVDQETQYF. The CDR3 DNA reads as TGTGCCAGCAGTTACCCCCGTCGGGGGGTTGACCAAGAGACCCAGTACTTC.

This clone was detected only once. This chain uses TRBV4-2 with TRBJ2-2; D possibly corresponds to TRBD2 (6 bases). The CDR3 runs 17 residues. The germline V and J ends were trimmed by 2 bases and 4 bases, with 17 bases remaining between them. In germline, CDR1 is LGHNA, CDR2 YNFKEQ. The CDR3: CASSQNTGRGITGELFF. For the CDR3, the DNA is TGTGCCAGCAGCCAAAATACGGGACGGGGGATCACCGGGGAGCTGTTTTTT.

This clone was recorded only once. This chain joins TRBV4-2 and TRBJ2-1; maybe TRBD2 (6 bases). The CDR3 runs to 16 residues. Trimming cost V 4 bases and J 8 bases, with 21 bases left between them. Looked up from germline, CDR1 is LGHNA and CDR2 is YNFKEQ. This CDR3 reads CASSLTGTQQGHEQFF. CDR3 DNA sequence: TGTGCCAGCAGCCTAACCGGGACTCAACAAGGGCATGAGCAGTTCTTC.

The V call is TRBV18, the J call TRBJ1-2; D perhaps matches TRBD1 (6 bases). The CDR3 extends over 18 amino acids. Germline values: CDR1 KGHSH, CDR2 LQKENI. V was trimmed by 3 bases and J by 0 bases, leaving 20 bases between them. This CDR3 reads CASSPRLPDRTTNYGYTF. The CDR3 DNA sequence: TGTGCCAGCTCACCGCGCTTACCCGACAGGACCACTAACTATGGCTACACCTTC. The full variable domain, its missing parts supplied by reference TRBV18 and TRBJ1-2, is NAGVMQNPRHLVRRRGQEARLRCSPMKGHSHVYWYRQLPEEGLKFMVYLQKENIIDESGMPKERFSAEFPKEGPSILRIQQVVRGDSAAYFCASSPRLPDRTTNYGYTFGSGTRLTVV.

The gene calls are TRBV29-1 and TRBJ1-1; tentatively, D is TRBD1 (5 bases). Germline CDR1 and CDR2: SQVTM and ANQGSEA. Trimming took off 0 bases at V and 7 bases at J, with 9 bases between the two ends. CDR3 length: 12 amino acids. The CDR3 here is CSVEDIGGEAFF. In nucleotides, the CDR3 is TGCAGCGTTGAAGATATCGGGGGTGAAGCTTTCTTT.